The 24 T cell receptor beta chains reported below all come from one sample, sequenced in a study of blood T cell repertoires in COVID-19. Clones were read by immunoSEQ multiplex PCR, and TCRdb kept only the in-frame ones, dropping some. The profile shows 450,000 to 500,000 clones, about nine tenths of them singletons. Material: PBMCs or T cells enriched from blood (not recorded which). These receptor sequences come from a woman aged 60-70 years who had recovered from COVID-19.

By sample fraction, this clone is large. V gene TRBV3-1 (or the pseudogene TRBV3-2) combines with J gene TRBJ2-1; TRBD2 aligns across 14 bases. The length of the CDR3 is 18 residues. V lost 4 bases to trimming and J lost 3 bases; unmatched junction nucleotides: 8. CDR1 is LGHDT, CDR2 YNNKEL, per germline (reference sequence). The CDR3 DNA sequence: TGTGCCAGCAGCCCCCGGCCCGGACTAGCGGGGGGCTACAATGAGCAGTTCTTC. Translated: CASSPRPGLAGGYNEQFF.

The chain is built from TRBV5-1 and TRBJ2-1; perhaps TRBD2 as D (6 bases). Germline lookup yields CDR1 SGHRS and CDR2 YFSETQ. The CDR3 is 12 amino acids. V was cut by 3 bases and J by 7 bases, with 8 bases left in between. The CDR3 region is CASSWDFNEQFF. The CDR3 region has the DNA TGCGCCAGCAGCTGGGACTTTAATGAGCAGTTCTTC.

The V gene is TRBV10-1, the J gene TRBJ1-1; no firm D call. The CDR3 loop spans 13 amino acids. Germline V lookup: CDR1 WNHNN, CDR2 SYGVQD (reference sequence). Trimming left V 0 bases short and J 3 bases short, with 5 bases between. CDR3: CASSESSYTEAFF. The CDR3 DNA sequence: TGCGCCAGCAGTGAGTCTAGCTACACTGAAGCTTTCTTT.

Written as DNA, the CDR3 is TGTGCCACCAGCGCTTACAGGGGTCGGGATGAGCAGTTCTTC. As protein: CATSAYRGRDEQFF. The J gene is TRBJ2-1, the V gene TRBV24-1, with 7 bases lining up with TRBD1. The CDR3 contains 14 residues. V was clipped by 7 bases and J by 8 bases; unmatched bases: 10. Germline values: CDR1 KGHDR, CDR2 SFDVKD.

This clone was observed a single time. The chain recombines TRBV19 with TRBJ2-3, with 14 bases that match TRBD2. The CDR3 runs 17 residues. With V trimmed by 8 bases and J by 2 bases, 9 bases remained unmatched. Germline assignment: CDR1 LNHDA and CDR2 SQIVND (reference sequence). CDR3 amino acids: CASRGLAGAPYTDTQYF. For the CDR3, the DNA is TGTGCCAGTCGGGGACTAGCGGGGGCACCCTACACAGATACGCAGTATTTT.

The J gene is TRBJ1-2, the V gene TRBV11-2; no clear D. Trimming took off 5 bases at V and 2 bases at J, with 6 bases between the two ends. The CDR3 spans 12 residues. Germline-derived CDR1 and CDR2 are SGHAT and FQNNGV. The CDR3 DNA reads as TGTGCCAGCAGCCCCTCGAACTATGGCTACACCTTC. It yields the protein CASSPSNYGYTF.

V and J are TRBV30 and TRBJ1-1; D remains ambiguous. This CDR3 spans 13 amino acids. CDR1 and CDR2 (germline): GTSNPN, SVGIG (reference sequence). The V end was cut by 2 bases, the J end by 2 bases, with 9 bases between. The CDR3 DNA follows: TGTGCCTGGAGTATCCGGGAAAACACTGAAGCTTTCTTT. Translation: CAWSIRENTEAFF.

The chain joins TRBV9 to TRBJ2-1, with D perhaps TRBD2 (7 bases). The V and J ends lost 1 base and 2 bases respectively, with 10 bases between them. The CDR3 has 15 residues. The germline V gene has CDR1 SGDLS and CDR2 YYNGEE. The CDR3 spells CASSVSGGPYNEQFF. The CDR3 nucleotides are TGTGCCAGCAGCGTATCGGGGGGCCCCTACAATGAGCAGTTCTTC.

The chain combines TRBV7-2 with TRBJ2-5, with D possibly matching TRBD2 (6 bases). Trimming took 1 base from V and 2 from J, leaving 11 bases between them. The CDR3 sequence is 15 residues long. Germline CDR1 reads SGHTA; CDR2 reads FQGNSA. The CDR3 sequence is CASSLVVGGQETQYF. CDR3 nucleotides: TGTGCCAGCAGCTTAGTGGTGGGAGGACAAGAGACCCAGTACTTC.

This chain links TRBV9 with TRBJ2-5; TRBD2 matches 8 bases. This CDR3 spans 15 amino acids. The V segment lost 0 bases and the J segment 4 bases; nucleotides outside the gene matches: 5. Germline CDR1 reads SGDLS; CDR2 reads YYNGEE. Written as DNA, the CDR3 is TGTGCCAGCAGCGTAGAGGCGGGGGGAGGAGAGACCCAGTACTTC. Translation gives CASSVEAGGGETQYF.

The genes are TRBV6-6 and TRBJ1-6, with 7 bases fitting TRBD1. The CDR3 has 16 residues. The ends lost 5 bases at V and 4 bases at J; junction bases unmatched: 8. Per germline, CDR1 MNHNY and CDR2 SVGAGI (reference sequence). CDR3 loop: CASSRSGTDYNSPLHF. Here the CDR3 DNA reads TGTGCCAGCAGTCGCTCCGGGACAGATTATAATTCACCCCTCCACTTT.

This clone was observed a few times. The chain couples TRBV4-1 to TRBJ2-7; D is perhaps TRBD1 (6 bases). With 2 bases removed from V and 1 base from J, the gap between germline ends came to 12 bases. CDR3 length equals 15 residues. CDR1 and CDR2 from the germline V gene are MGHRA and YSYEKL. Written as DNA, the CDR3 is TGCGCCAGCAGCCAACTCTCGACAGGTTCCTACGAGCAGTACGTC. This sequence encodes CASSQLSTGSYEQYV.

With regard to this clone: This CDR3 is also generated by other DNA sequences in the sample. The V gene is TRBV11-3, the J gene TRBJ1-1; D possibly corresponds to TRBD1 (5 bases). Germline CDR1 reads SGHNT; CDR2 reads YENEEA. The V gene lost 1 base and the J gene lost 1 base, with 7 bases spanning the gap. The CDR3 is 14 residues long. The CDR3 here is CASSLAGGNTEAFF. CDR3 coding DNA: TGTGCCAGCAGCTTAGCGGGGGGGAACACTGAAGCTTTCTTT.

This chain links TRBV4-1 with TRBJ2-5; 11 positions match TRBD2. The CDR3 consists of 17 residues. J gave up 2 bases and V 4 bases, and 9 bases lay outside the gene matches. Germline V lookup: CDR1 MGHRA, CDR2 YSYEKL. CDR3 nucleotides: TGCGCCAGCAGCCGGACAACACGACTAGCGGGGCAAGAGACCCAGTACTTC. Translated: CASSRTTRLAGQETQYF.

The V call is TRBV19, the J call TRBJ1-2; TRBD1 matches 7 bases. The V segment lost 6 bases and the J segment 8 bases; nucleotides outside the gene matches: 9. The CDR3 spans 13 residues. Germline CDR1 is LNHDA and CDR2 is SQIVND (reference sequence). The CDR3 region is CASSLDRIGGYTF. The CDR3 nucleotides read TGTGCCAGTAGCCTGGACAGGATAGGAGGCTACACCTTC.

The chain couples TRBV5-4 to TRBJ2-5, with TRBD2 as a possible D gene (6 bases). Trimming left V 3 bases short and J 0 bases short, with 12 bases between. CDR1 SGHNT and CDR2 YYREEE come from the germline V gene (reference sequence). This CDR3 is built from 15 residues. CDR3 amino acids: CASSSAGPNQETQYF. The CDR3 nucleotides are TGTGCCAGCAGCTCCGCGGGGCCGAACCAAGAGACCCAGTACTTC.

The rearrangement uses TRBV4-1 and TRBJ2-1; TRBD1 matches at 8 bases. Germline V gene lookup returns CDR1 MGHRA and CDR2 YSYEKL. The V gene end was trimmed by 4 bases and the J gene end by 5 bases; junction bases not matched to a gene: 13. CDR3 length equals 17 residues. CDR3 amino acids: CASSRRGSGGMDNEQFF. The CDR3 region has the DNA TGCGCCAGCAGCCGTAGGGGTTCAGGGGGCATGGACAATGAGCAGTTCTTC.

The chain recombines TRBV6-5 with TRBJ2-7; no firm D call. The CDR3 covers 15 residues. V lost 8 bases to trimming and J lost 3 bases, with 20 bases between them. Germline assignment: CDR1 MNHEY and CDR2 SVGAGI. The CDR3 is CASPTNDTAHYEQYV. The CDR3 coding sequence is TGTGCCAGCCCAACAAATGACACGGCCCACTACGAGCAGTACGTC.

The chain is built from TRBV2 and TRBJ2-1, with D possibly TRBD1 on 6 matching bases. The CDR3 covers 15 residues. Trimming removed 2 bases from V and 8 bases from J, with 16 bases in between. Germline V CDR1 and CDR2: SNHLY, FYNNEI. The CDR3 DNA follows: TGTGCCAGCAGTGAAAGGGATGGGGGCCTGGATGAGCAGTTCTTC. It specifies CASSERDGGLDEQFF.

The rearrangement uses TRBV27 and TRBJ2-6; 7 bases line up with TRBD2. The CDR3 extends over 18 amino acids. Germline loops: CDR1 MNHEY, CDR2 SMNVEV (reference sequence). V lost 5 bases to trimming and J lost 2 bases; unmatched junction nucleotides: 12. The CDR3, as DNA: TGTGCCAGCAGTCCCAGAGGGGAGGGACCAACTGGGGCCAACGTCCTGACTTTC. This gives the protein CASSPRGEGPTGANVLTF.

This clone appeared a single time. The chain combines TRBV5-8 with TRBJ2-1; a possible D gene is TRBD2 (5 bases). V lost 3 bases to trimming and J lost 0 bases, with 10 bases between them. The CDR3 runs 15 residues. Germline V gene lookup returns CDR1 SGHTS and CDR2 YDEGEE. Here the CDR3 reads CASSSGVSSYNEQFF. The CDR3 DNA follows: TGTGCCAGCAGCTCCGGGGTAAGCTCCTACAATGAGCAGTTCTTC.

Only a few counts were recorded for this clone. V gene TRBV11-3 combines with J gene TRBJ2-7; TRBD2 matches at 7 bases. CDR1 is SGHNT, CDR2 YENEEA, per germline. This CDR3 is built from 14 residues. Trimming removed 4 bases from V and 5 bases from J; junction bases left unmatched: 8. The CDR3 bases are TGTGCCAGCAGCTCACTGGGAGGGTTACACGAGCAGTACGTC. The encoded protein is CASSSLGGLHEQYV.

Worth noting for this clone: The identical CDR3 is also encoded by other nucleotide sequences in the sample. V usage is TRBV19 and J usage is TRBJ2-1; no clear D. The CDR3 has 12 amino acids. The V end lost 3 bases, the J end lost 4 bases, and 4 bases lay between the germline ends. Germline V gene data show CDR1 as LNHDA and CDR2 as SQIVND (reference sequence). In DNA, the CDR3 is TGTGCCAGTAGTATGCGATACAATGAGCAGTTCTTC. Protein product: CASSMRYNEQFF.

V is TRBV7-2 and J is TRBJ1-6; D possibly corresponds to TRBD1 (5 bases). The germline V gene encodes CDR1 SGHTA and CDR2 FQGNSA. The germline V and J ends were trimmed by 6 bases and 7 bases, with 7 bases remaining between them. The CDR3 is 12 amino acids. The CDR3 DNA follows: TGTGCCAGCAGTAAGGGGAATTCACCCCTCCACTTT. Protein sequence: CASSKGNSPLHF.